The rows below give T cell receptor beta chains drawn from one sample of a study of blood T cell repertoires in COVID-19. Method: immunoSEQ multiplex PCR; TCRdb's copy keeps in-frame clones and lacks some. The sample records more than 40,000 clones, 86% being singletons. The material sequenced was PBMCs or T cells enriched from blood (not recorded which). These receptors all stem from a woman in her forties or fifties who had recovered from COVID-19. The CDR3 runs from the conserved cysteine through the conserved F or W. A D gene is named only where the DNA matches it firmly. Rows may omit the clone size; those that give it use once, few, many or a size class.

v_call	clone_size	j_call	d_call	cdr3_nt	cdr3_aa
TRBV7-9	-	TRBJ2-5	TRBD2	TGTGCCAGCAGCTTTACTAGCGGGGGGACAGAGACCCAGTACTTC	CASSFTSGGTETQYF
TRBV11-2	once	TRBJ2-7	-	TGTGCCAGCAGTCCGAACCGGGGAAAAGGCGAGCAGTACTTC	CASSPNRGKGEQYF
TRBV4-1	-	TRBJ1-5	-	TGCGCCAGCAGCCAAGATACAGGGCTTAATCAGCCCCAGCATTTT	CASSQDTGLNQPQHF
TRBV28	few	TRBJ2-1	TRBD1	TGTGCCAGCGCAAATTCCGGGACAGGCGACAATGAGCAGTTCTTC	CASANSGTGDNEQFF
TRBV6-2/TRBV6-3	-	TRBJ2-7	-	TGTGCCAGCAGTAGCACAGATAACTACGAGCAGTACTTC	CASSSTDNYEQYF
TRBV30	-	TRBJ2-5	TRBD2	TGTGCCTGGAGGGTAGCGGGGGCCGGAGAGACCCAGTACTTC	CAWRVAGAGETQYF
TRBV27	-	TRBJ2-1	-	TGTGCCAGCAACCCGGGCCCGGGGTTCCTCTCCTACAATGAGCAGTTCTTC	CASNPGPGFLSYNEQFF
TRBV7-2	-	TRBJ1-5	-	TGTGCCAGCAGCCCGGCTGGGGGGAATCAGCCCCAGCATTTT	CASSPAGGNQPQHF
TRBV5-1	-	TRBJ2-5	-	TGCGCCAGCAGCTTGATGGGCTCGGGGGAGACCCAGTACTTC	CASSLMGSGETQYF
TRBV6-5	-	TRBJ2-7	TRBD1	TGTGCCAGCGCTTCAGGGGACAGGGCCTACGAGCAGTACTTC	CASASGDRAYEQYF
TRBV5-1	-	TRBJ2-5	-	TGCGCCAGCAGCTTGGCGGGGGGACACCTCGGAGAGACCCAGTACTTC	CASSLAGGHLGETQYF
TRBV7-9	-	TRBJ2-1	-	TGTGCCAGCAGCTTCAGGGAGGAGTATGAGCAGTTCTTC	CASSFREEYEQFF
TRBV6-5	once	TRBJ1-2	-	TGTGCCAGCAGTTACTCGTACCGGGGGATCAGCTATGGCTACACCTTC	CASSYSYRGISYGYTF
TRBV3-1/TRBV3-2	-	TRBJ2-1	TRBD2	TGTGCCAGCTTCCGCTGTGGCGGGAGGGCTTCGAGGTGCTCCTACAATGAGCAGTTCTTC	CASFRCGGRASRCSYNEQFF
TRBV10-3	-	TRBJ2-5	TRBD2	TGTGCCATCAAGGCTAGCGGGAACGAAGAGACCCAGTACTTC	CAIKASGNEETQYF
TRBV19	-	TRBJ2-5	TRBD1	TGTGCCAGTAGTCCCAGGGCAGGGGGCATAGAGACCCAGTACTTC	CASSPRAGGIETQYF
TRBV19	once	TRBJ1-1	TRBD1	TGTGCCAGTAGTATCGGGGCAGGGGGCACAGAAATGAACACTGAAGCTTTCTTT	CASSIGAGGTEMNTEAFF
TRBV25-1	-	TRBJ1-2	-	TGTGCCAGCAGTGAAAAGGGGTTCTCGTTTGGCTACACCTTC	CASSEKGFSFGYTF
TRBV3-1/TRBV3-2	-	TRBJ1-3	TRBD1	TGTGCCAGCAGCCCCGACGGACAGGGGGGATGCGGAAACACCATATATTTT	CASSPDGQGGCGNTIYF
TRBV13	once	TRBJ1-1	-	TGTGCCAGCAGCTTAGATGGCCTTCGGGGCACTGAAGCTTTCTTT	CASSLDGLRGTEAFF
TRBV6-5	few	TRBJ1-4	-	TGTGCCAGCAGTAAACAGGGTTTAGCTAATGAAAAACTGTTTTTT	CASSKQGLANEKLFF
TRBV29-1	medium-sized	TRBJ1-1	TRBD1	TGCAGCGTCCGACAGGGTGACACTGAAGCTTTCTTT	CSVRQGDTEAFF
TRBV19	-	TRBJ1-1	-	TGTGCCAGTAGAGGGAGGGTAAACACTGAAGCTTTCTTT	CASRGRVNTEAFF
TRBV5-1	-	TRBJ1-3	-	TGCGCCAGCAGCTTGGATCCAGGGAGGGGCTCTGGAAACACCATATATTTT	CASSLDPGRGSGNTIYF
TRBV20-1	-	TRBJ1-5	-	TGCAGTGCGAGTAGCGGCAGAAACCCTGGTCAGCCCCAGCATTTT	CSASSGRNPGQPQHF
TRBV29-1	-	TRBJ1-1	-	TGCAGCGTTGTGGTAGGAGCCACTGAAGCTTTCTTT	CSVVVGATEAFF
TRBV2	-	TRBJ1-5	-	TGTGCCAGCAGTGGCTATCCTCCCACAGCGAGTTTGGGAGAATATAGCAATCAGCCCCAGCATTTT	CASSGYPPTASLGEYSNQPQHF
TRBV24-1	-	TRBJ2-2	TRBD1	TGTGCCACCAGGGAGGGAGGACAGGGGAACACCGGGGAGCTGTTTTTT	CATREGGQGNTGELFF
TRBV6-2/TRBV6-3	-	TRBJ2-3	TRBD2	TGTGCCAGCAGTTACTCTCTAGCGGCCTTCACAGATACGCAGTATTTT	CASSYSLAAFTDTQYF
TRBV29-1	-	TRBJ2-2	TRBD1	TGCAGCGTCTCTAGGACAGGGTCTACCGGGGAGCTGTTTTTT	CSVSRTGSTGELFF
TRBV4-1	-	TRBJ1-4	-	TGCGCCAGCAGCCAAGATGGGGCGTCAACTAATGAAAAACTGTTTTTT	CASSQDGASTNEKLFF
TRBV5-1	-	TRBJ2-1	-	TGCGCCAGTCAATTAGGGGGTGGCAATGAGCAGTTCTTC	CASQLGGGNEQFF
TRBV29-1	-	TRBJ2-5	-	TGCAGCGGCGGGGGCATCTCGGAGACCCAGTACTTC	CSGGGISETQYF
TRBV28	-	TRBJ2-1	-	TGTGCCAGCAGTTTTTTGGACAGTCGCTCCTACAATGAGCAGTTCTTC	CASSFLDSRSYNEQFF
TRBV11-2	-	TRBJ2-7	-	TGTGCCAGCAGCTCCCAGACCTACGAGCAGTACTTC	CASSSQTYEQYF
TRBV3-1/TRBV3-2	-	TRBJ1-2	TRBD1	TGTGCCAGCAGCCATTGGACAGGTTATAACTATGGCTACACCTTC	CASSHWTGYNYGYTF
TRBV24-1	-	TRBJ2-2	TRBD1	TGTGCCACCAGTGGGACAGGGTTAATCGGGGAGCTGTTTTTT	CATSGTGLIGELFF
TRBV15	-	TRBJ2-7	-	TGTGCCACCAGCAACGTCGGGTATCTCTCCTACGAGCAGTACTTC	CATSNVGYLSYEQYF
TRBV20-1	-	TRBJ2-5	-	TGCAGTGCTAGTAAGGAGTTTCGGGAAGAGACCCAGTACTTC	CSASKEFREETQYF
TRBV6-2/TRBV6-3	-	TRBJ1-2	-	TGTGCCAGCAGTTCGAACTACTATGGCTACACCTTC	CASSSNYYGYTF
TRBV7-2	-	TRBJ2-3	-	TGTGCCAGCAGCTTAGAGCCTAGCAGCACAGATACGCAGTATTTT	CASSLEPSSTDTQYF
TRBV10-2	-	TRBJ2-3	TRBD1	TGCGCCAGCAGTTCCGGGACAGGGGGCCCAGATACGCAGTATTTT	CASSSGTGGPDTQYF
TRBV10-3	-	TRBJ2-1	TRBD1	TGTGCCATCAGTGAGAACCCGGGACAGGGTACCTACAATGAGCAGTTCTTC	CAISENPGQGTYNEQFF
TRBV4-2	-	TRBJ2-5	-	TGTGCCAGCAGCCAATTTATGACAGTGCAATCTGGACAAGAGACCCAGTACTTC	CASSQFMTVQSGQETQYF
TRBV6-5	once	TRBJ2-7	-	TGTGCCAGCACTGCGGCAGGGGAACCCTACGAGCAGTACTTC	CASTAAGEPYEQYF